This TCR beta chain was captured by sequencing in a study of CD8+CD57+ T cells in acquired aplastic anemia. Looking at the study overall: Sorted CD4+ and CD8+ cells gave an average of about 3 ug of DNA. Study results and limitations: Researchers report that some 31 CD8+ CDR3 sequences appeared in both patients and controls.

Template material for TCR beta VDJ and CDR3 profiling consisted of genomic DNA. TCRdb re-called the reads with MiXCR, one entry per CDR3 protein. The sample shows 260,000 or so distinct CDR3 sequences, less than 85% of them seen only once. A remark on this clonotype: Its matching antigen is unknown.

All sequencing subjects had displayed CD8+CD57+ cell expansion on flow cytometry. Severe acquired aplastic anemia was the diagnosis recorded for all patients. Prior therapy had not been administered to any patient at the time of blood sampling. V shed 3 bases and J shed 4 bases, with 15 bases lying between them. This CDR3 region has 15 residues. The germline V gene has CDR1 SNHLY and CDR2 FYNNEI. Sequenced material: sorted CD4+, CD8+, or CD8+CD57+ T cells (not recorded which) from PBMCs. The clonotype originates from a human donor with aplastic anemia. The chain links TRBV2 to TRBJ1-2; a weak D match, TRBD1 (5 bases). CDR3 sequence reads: CASSDPGSWIYGYTF. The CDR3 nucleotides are TGTGCCAGCAGTGATCCAGGGTCTTGGATCTATGGCTACACCTTC.